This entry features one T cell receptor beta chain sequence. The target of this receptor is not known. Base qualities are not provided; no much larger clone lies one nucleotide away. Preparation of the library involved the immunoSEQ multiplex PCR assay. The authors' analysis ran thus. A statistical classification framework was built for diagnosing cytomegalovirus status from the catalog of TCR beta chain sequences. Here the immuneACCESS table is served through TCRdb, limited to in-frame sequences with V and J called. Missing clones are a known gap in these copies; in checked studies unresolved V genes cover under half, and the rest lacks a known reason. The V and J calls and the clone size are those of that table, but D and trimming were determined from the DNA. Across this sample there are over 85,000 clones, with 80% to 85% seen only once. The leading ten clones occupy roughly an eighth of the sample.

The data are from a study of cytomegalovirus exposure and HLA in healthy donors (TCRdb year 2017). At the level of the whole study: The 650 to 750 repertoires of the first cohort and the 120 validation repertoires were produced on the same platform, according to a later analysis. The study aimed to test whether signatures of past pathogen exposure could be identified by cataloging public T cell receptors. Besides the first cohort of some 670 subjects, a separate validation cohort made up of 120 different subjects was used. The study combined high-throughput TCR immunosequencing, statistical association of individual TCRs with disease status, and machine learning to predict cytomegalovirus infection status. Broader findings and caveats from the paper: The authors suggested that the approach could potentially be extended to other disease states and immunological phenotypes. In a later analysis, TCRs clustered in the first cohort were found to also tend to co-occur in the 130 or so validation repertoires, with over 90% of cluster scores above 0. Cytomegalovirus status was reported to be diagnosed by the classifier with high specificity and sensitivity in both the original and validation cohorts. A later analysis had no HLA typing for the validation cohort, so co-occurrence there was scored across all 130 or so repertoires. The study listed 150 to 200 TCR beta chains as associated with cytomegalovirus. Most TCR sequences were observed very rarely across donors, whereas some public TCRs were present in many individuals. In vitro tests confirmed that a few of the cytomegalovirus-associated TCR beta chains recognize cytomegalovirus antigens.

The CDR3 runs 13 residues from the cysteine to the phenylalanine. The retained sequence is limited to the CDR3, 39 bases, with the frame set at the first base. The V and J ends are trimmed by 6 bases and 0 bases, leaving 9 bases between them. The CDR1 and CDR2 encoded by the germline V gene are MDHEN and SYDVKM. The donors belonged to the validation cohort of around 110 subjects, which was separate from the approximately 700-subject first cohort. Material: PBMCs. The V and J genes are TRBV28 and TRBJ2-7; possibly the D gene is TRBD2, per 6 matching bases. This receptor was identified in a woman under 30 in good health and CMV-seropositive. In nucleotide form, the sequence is TGTGCCAGCAGGCCCGGGAGCTCCTACGAGCAGTACTTC. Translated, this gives CASRPGSSYEQYF.